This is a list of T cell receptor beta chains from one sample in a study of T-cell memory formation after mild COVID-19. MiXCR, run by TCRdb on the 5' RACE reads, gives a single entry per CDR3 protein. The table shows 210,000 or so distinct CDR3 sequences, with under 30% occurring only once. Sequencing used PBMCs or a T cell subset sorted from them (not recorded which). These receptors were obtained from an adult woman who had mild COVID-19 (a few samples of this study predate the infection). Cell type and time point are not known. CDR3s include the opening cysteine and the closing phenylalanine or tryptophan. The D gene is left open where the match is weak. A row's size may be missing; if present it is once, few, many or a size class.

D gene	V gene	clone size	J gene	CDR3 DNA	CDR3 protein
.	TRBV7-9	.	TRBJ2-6	TGTGCCAGCAGCCCACCAAACCTCAGGGCCTCTGGGGCCAACGTCCTGACTTTC	CASSPPNLRASGANVLTF
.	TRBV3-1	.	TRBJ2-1	TGTGCCAGCAGCCAAGATTCCAAGACAGGAGACAATGAGCAGTTCTTC	CASSQDSKTGDNEQFF
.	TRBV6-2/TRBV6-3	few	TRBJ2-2	TGTGCCAGCAGTGCGGGACCTAATTGGGCCACCGGGGAGCTGTTTTTT	CASSAGPNWATGELFF
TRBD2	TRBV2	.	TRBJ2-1	TGTGCCAGCAGTGATTATGCGGGGGGGAAATACAATGAGCAGTTCTTC	CASSDYAGGKYNEQFF
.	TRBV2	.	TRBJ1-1	TGTGCCAGCCCCGGGGCTACGAACACTGAAGCTTTCTTT	CASPGATNTEAFF
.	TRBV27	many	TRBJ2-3	TGTGCCAGCAGCCACACCGGAGGATCGCTTATCACAGATACGCAGTATTTT	CASSHTGGSLITDTQYF
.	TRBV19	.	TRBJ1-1	TGTGCCAGCTCAAGATCAGTTAGGGGAATAATGAACACTGAAGCTTTCTTT	CASSRSVRGIMNTEAFF
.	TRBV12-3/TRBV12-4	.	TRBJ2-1	TGTGCCAGCAGGACCCCGGGCCTGGCTAGGCAGTTCTTC	CASRTPGLARQFF
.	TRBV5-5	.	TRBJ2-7	TGTGCCAGCAGCCTTCAAGTTGTAAGTTCCAACGAGCAGTACTTC	CASSLQVVSSNEQYF
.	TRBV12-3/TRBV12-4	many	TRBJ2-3	TGTGCCAGCAGTTTAAGCGGCAGCACAGATACGCAGTATTTT	CASSLSGSTDTQYF
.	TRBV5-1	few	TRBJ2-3	TGCGCCAGCAGCCCTAACATCCAGAGGAGAGATACGCAGTATTTT	CASSPNIQRRDTQYF
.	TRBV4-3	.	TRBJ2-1	TGCGCCAGCAGCCAAGATTTAATTCGGGGGAGCCGGGGAGGCGAGCAGTTCTTC	CASSQDLIRGSRGGEQFF
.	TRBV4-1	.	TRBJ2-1	TGCGCCAGCAGCCAAGTAGGAGACTACAATGAGCAGTTCTTC	CASSQVGDYNEQFF
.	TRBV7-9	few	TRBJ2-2	TGTGCCAGCAGCTTAGAACCCGGGATAGGGGTCACGGACACCGGGGAGCTGTTTTTT	CASSLEPGIGVTDTGELFF
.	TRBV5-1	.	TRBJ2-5	TGCGCCAGCAGCTTGCAAATCTCCAGGGTGCCCGAGACCCAGTACTTC	CASSLQISRVPETQYF
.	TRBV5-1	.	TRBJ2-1	TGCGCCAGCAGCTTGGGGGCAGGGATCCATGAGCAGTTCTTC	CASSLGAGIHEQFF
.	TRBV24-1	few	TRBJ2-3	TGTGCCACCAGTGACGCAGACGGCACAGATACGCAGTATTTT	CATSDADGTDTQYF
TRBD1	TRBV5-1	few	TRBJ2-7	TGCGCCAGCAGCTTGACGACAGGGGCACACGAGCAGTACTTC	CASSLTTGAHEQYF
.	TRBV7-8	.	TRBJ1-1	TGTGCCAGCAGCTCAAGAGTGCAGGGCGAAGCTTTCTTT	CASSSRVQGEAFF
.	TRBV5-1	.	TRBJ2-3	TGCGCCAGCAGCTTGGGTTGGGTCACAGATACGCAGTATTTT	CASSLGWVTDTQYF
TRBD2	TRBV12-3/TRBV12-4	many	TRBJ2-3	TGTGCCAGCAGAGCTAGCGGGAGTCACCCAGATACGCAGTATTTT	CASRASGSHPDTQYF
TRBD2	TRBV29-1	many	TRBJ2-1	TGCAGCGTTGACCCGGGGTTCGGGGGAGGGTACAATGAGCAGTTCTTC	CSVDPGFGGGYNEQFF
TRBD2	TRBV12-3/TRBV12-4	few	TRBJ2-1	TGTGCCAGCAGTTATAGCGGGGCCCTGTACAATGAGCAGTTCTTC	CASSYSGALYNEQFF
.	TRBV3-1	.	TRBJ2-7	TGTGCCAGCAGCCAAGATTGGTCGGGTACCTACGAGCAGTACTTC	CASSQDWSGTYEQYF
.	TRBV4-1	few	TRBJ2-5	TGCGCCAGCAGCTATCCCGGGACGGGCGTGAAGACCCAGTACTTC	CASSYPGTGVKTQYF
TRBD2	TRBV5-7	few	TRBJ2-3	TGTGCCAGCAGCTTTCGAGACCCCTCCGGGACTAGCGGGATGGTTTTT	CASSFRDPSGTSGMVF
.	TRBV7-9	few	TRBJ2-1	TGTGCCAGCAGCCCGGGGAACTTCAATGAGCAGTTCTTC	CASSPGNFNEQFF
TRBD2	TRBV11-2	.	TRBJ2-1	TGTGCCAGCAGGCGAGCGGGGAATGAGCAGTTCTTC	CASRRAGNEQFF
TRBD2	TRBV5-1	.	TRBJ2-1	TGCGCCAGCAGCTTCCTACCCGGGACTAGCGGGGGAAACGAGCAGTTCTTC	CASSFLPGTSGGNEQFF
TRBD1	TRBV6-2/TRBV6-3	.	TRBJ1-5	TGTGCCAGCAGCTGGACAGGGAATAGCAATCAGCCCCAGCATTTT	CASSWTGNSNQPQHF
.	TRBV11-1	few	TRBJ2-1	TGTGCCAGCAGCTTTAATCTCCGGGAGAACAATGAGCAGTTCTTC	CASSFNLRENNEQFF
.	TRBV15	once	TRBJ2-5	TGTGCCACCAAGAGGGGGGTCCAAGAGACCCAGTACTTC	CATKRGVQETQYF
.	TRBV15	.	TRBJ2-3	TGTGCCACCAGCCCTGTCCGCGAGCGGGCTTCAGGAGATACGCAGTATTTT	CATSPVRERASGDTQYF